The rows below give T cell receptor beta chains drawn from one sample of a study of shared clonotypes between healthy human individuals. The table came from immunoSEQ multiplex PCR; TCRdb's copy has only in-frame clones and leaves some out. The profile covers a few million clones, with more than 85% appearing a single time and 0.3% to 0.4% taken by the ten largest. The specimen sequenced was naive CD4+ T cells from PBMCs. Source of these receptors: a man aged 18 to 30 in good health. Some clones in this sample may be carry-over from other donors' samples. The CDR3 runs from the conserved cysteine through the conserved F or W. D genes are given only for firm matches. Some rows have no size entry. The others give once, few or many, or a class for an expanded clone.

clone_size	j_call	v_call	d_call	cdr3_nt	cdr3_aa
NA	TRBJ1-5	TRBV6-1	NA	TGTGCCAGCAGTGGTATGGCAGGGCAGGATCAGCCCCAGCATTTT	CASSGMAGQDQPQHF
NA	TRBJ2-5	TRBV6-1	NA	TGTGCCAGCAAAGAACTAGTCCTCCAAGAGACCCAGTACTTC	CASKELVLQETQYF
NA	TRBJ1-2	TRBV28	NA	TGTGCCAGCAGTTTCTCTCCGTTCCACTTCAATGGCTACACCTTC	CASSFSPFHFNGYTF
NA	TRBJ2-7	TRBV9	NA	TGTGCCAGCAGCGTAGTCAACCGGACAACAGACTACGAGCAGTACTTC	CASSVVNRTTDYEQYF
NA	TRBJ1-2	TRBV23-1	NA	TGCGCCAGCAGTTTAACACGGGGAGCTAACTATGGCTACACCTTC	CASSLTRGANYGYTF
NA	TRBJ2-1	TRBV19	TRBD2	TGTGCCAGCTCCCCCGGACTAGCGTACAATGAGCAGTTCTTC	CASSPGLAYNEQFF
NA	TRBJ2-1	TRBV28	NA	TGTGCCAGCAGTGCGGGGAGTACCAACTCCTACAATGAGCAGTTCTTC	CASSAGSTNSYNEQFF
NA	TRBJ2-1	TRBV11-1	TRBD2	TGTGCCAGCAGCGCGACTAGCGGGAGTGCTGAGCAGTTCTTC	CASSATSGSAEQFF
NA	TRBJ1-2	TRBV15	TRBD1	TGTGCCACCAGCAGAGGGACAGGGACTCTCTACACCTTC	CATSRGTGTLYTF
NA	TRBJ2-1	TRBV11-3	TRBD1	TGTGCCAGCAGCTCCCGGGACAGGGCATACAATGAGCAGTTCTTC	CASSSRDRAYNEQFF
NA	TRBJ2-7	TRBV6-5	TRBD2	TGTGCCAGCAGTACTAGCGGGGGGACCTACGAGCAGTACTTC	CASSTSGGTYEQYF
NA	TRBJ1-6	TRBV7-9	NA	TGTGCCAGCAGCTCACAGAGCTCCTATAATTCACCCCTCCACTTT	CASSSQSSYNSPLHF
NA	TRBJ2-7	TRBV7-2	NA	TGTGCCAGCAGCCTAGAGTACGAGCAGTACTTC	CASSLEYEQYF
NA	TRBJ2-1	TRBV7-3	TRBD2	TGTGCCAGCAGCCCCGGGACTAGCGGGCGTTACAATGAGCAGTTCTTC	CASSPGTSGRYNEQFF
NA	TRBJ2-6	TRBV5-4	NA	TGTGCCAGCAGCTTGACAGCCTCTGGGGCCAACGTCCTGACTTTC	CASSLTASGANVLTF
NA	TRBJ2-1	TRBV25-1	TRBD2	TGTGCCAGCAGTGGCCAGCCAGCGGGGGACTACAATGAGCAGTTCTTC	CASSGQPAGDYNEQFF
NA	TRBJ1-5	TRBV29-1	NA	TGCAGCGTTGATTTGAGGGGTACGCAGCCCCAGCATTTT	CSVDLRGTQPQHF
NA	TRBJ2-3	TRBV5-1	TRBD1	TGCGCCAGCAGCTTGGGACAGGGGGCGTCAGATACGCAGTATTTT	CASSLGQGASDTQYF
NA	TRBJ2-3	TRBV28	NA	TGTGCCAGCAGATCGGACAGCACAGATAAACAGTATTTT	CASRSDSTDKQYF
NA	TRBJ2-2	TRBV28	NA	TGTGCCAGCAGTTTAGAGGACACCGGGGAGCTGTTTTTT	CASSLEDTGELFF
few	TRBJ1-1	TRBV29-1	NA	TGCAGCGTTGAAGAGATACAGGGATCTGGGAACACTGAAGCTTTCTTT	CSVEEIQGSGNTEAFF
NA	TRBJ1-2	TRBV27	TRBD1	TGTGCCAGCAGCTTCAAAGCTACAGGGGGCCATGGCTACACCTTC	CASSFKATGGHGYTF
NA	TRBJ1-4	TRBV6-6	NA	TGTGCCAGCACCCACCCCCCGGGACTGGGGGAAAAACTGTTTTTT	CASTHPPGLGEKLFF
NA	TRBJ2-6	TRBV2	NA	TGTGCCAGCAGCTGGACTGCCTCTGGGGCCAACGTCCTGACTTTC	CASSWTASGANVLTF
NA	TRBJ1-1	TRBV9	NA	TGTGCCAGCAGCGTAGGCCTTGGATCCACTGAAGCTTTCTTT	CASSVGLGSTEAFF
NA	TRBJ2-7	TRBV5-6	TRBD2	TGTGCCAGCAGCTTGGTTACGGGGGGGCTAGCGGGAGGCTACGAGCAGTACTTC	CASSLVTGGLAGGYEQYF
NA	TRBJ1-4	TRBV28	NA	TGTGCCAGCAGTTTCTCGGGTGAAAAACTGTTTTTT	CASSFSGEKLFF
NA	TRBJ1-6	TRBV28	NA	TGTGCCAGCAGCCAGGACGGCAATTCACCCCTCCACTTT	CASSQDGNSPLHF
NA	TRBJ2-7	TRBV27	NA	TGTGCCAGCAGTTTACGGGACGGATTCTACGAGCAGTACTTC	CASSLRDGFYEQYF
NA	TRBJ1-1	TRBV6-1	NA	TGTGCCGTTGCGGGGCGGCCTGAAGCTTTCTTT	CAVAGRPEAFF
NA	TRBJ2-5	TRBV7-3	TRBD1	TGTGCCAGCAGCCTGCGCCCGGGACAGCAAGAGACCCAGTACTTC	CASSLRPGQQETQYF
NA	TRBJ1-1	TRBV21-1	NA	TGTGCCAGCAGCATATCCCGGGACAGAGAAATGAACACTGAAGCTTTCTTT	CASSISRDREMNTEAFF
NA	TRBJ1-5	TRBV19	NA	TGTGCCAGTAGTATGGGAGATCTCACCAATCAGCCCCAGCATTTT	CASSMGDLTNQPQHF
NA	TRBJ1-1	TRBV6-6	NA	TGTGCCAGCAGTTACTCGAGGGCAGCCCAGGGCACTGAAGCTTTCTTT	CASSYSRAAQGTEAFF
NA	TRBJ2-1	TRBV6-5	NA	TGTGCCAGCAGTTCGTTTCAACCCGGGCGGAGGAATGAGCAGTTCTTC	CASSSFQPGRRNEQFF
NA	TRBJ1-4	TRBV30	TRBD1	TGTGCCTGGCAACCGGGACAGTTTAATGAAAAACTGTTTTTT	CAWQPGQFNEKLFF
NA	TRBJ2-7	TRBV5-4	NA	TGTGCCAGCAGCTACGGGCGCTACGAGCAGTACTTC	CASSYGRYEQYF
NA	TRBJ2-7	TRBV7-9	NA	TGTGCCAGCAGCTTTCCCAGGGCCTACGAGCAGTACTTC	CASSFPRAYEQYF
once	TRBJ1-1	TRBV2	NA	TGTGCCAGCAAGGAGGGTTTCACTGAAGCTTTCTTT	CASKEGFTEAFF
NA	TRBJ1-6	TRBV28	NA	TGTGCCAGCAGTCCAGGGCCGAATAATTCACCCCTCCACTTT	CASSPGPNNSPLHF
once	TRBJ2-7	TRBV5-1	NA	TGCGCCAGCAGACAAGGGACACTCGAGCAGTACTTC	CASRQGTLEQYF
NA	TRBJ2-3	TRBV27	NA	TGTGCCAGCAGGGTGGATGCGGGGACAGATACGCAGTATTTT	CASRVDAGTDTQYF
once	TRBJ2-5	TRBV9	NA	TGTGCCAGCAGCCCCGGGGCTGGGGAAGAGACCCAGTACTTC	CASSPGAGEETQYF
NA	TRBJ2-7	TRBV6-6	NA	TGTGCCAGCGGAAAGGAGGGAGTAAAGTCCCACGAGCAGTACTTC	CASGKEGVKSHEQYF
once	TRBJ1-5	TRBV6-1	NA	TGTGCCAGCAGTGATTCTAGGGGGGGCCGGGATCAGCCCCAGCATTTT	CASSDSRGGRDQPQHF
NA	TRBJ2-3	TRBV25-1	NA	TGTGTGACACGGAGCACAGATACGCAGTATTTT	CVTRSTDTQYF
NA	TRBJ1-2	TRBV7-9	TRBD1	TGTGCCAGCAGCCCTCGACAGGGGGCGTGGGGCTACACCTTC	CASSPRQGAWGYTF
NA	TRBJ2-7	TRBV7-8	NA	TGTGCCAGCAGCCCAATTCAGGCTCCCTGGGGCGAGCAGTACTTC	CASSPIQAPWGEQYF
NA	TRBJ1-1	TRBV5-4	NA	TGTGCCAGCAGCCCCCCTCCTACAATGAACACTGAAGCTTTCTTT	CASSPPPTMNTEAFF
NA	TRBJ2-3	TRBV7-8	TRBD2	TGTGCCAGCAGCCTCGGGGGGGCGGGAGTTGGGACAGATACGCAGTATTTT	CASSLGGAGVGTDTQYF
NA	TRBJ2-7	TRBV6-6	TRBD1	TGTGCCAGCAGTTACGGGCAGGGGGCATCCTACGAGCAGTACTTC	CASSYGQGASYEQYF
once	TRBJ2-7	TRBV28	TRBD2	TGTGCCAGCAGTTTTCGGGGACTACCTCCTTACGAGCAGTACTTC	CASSFRGLPPYEQYF
once	TRBJ2-2	TRBV4-2	NA	TGTGCCAGCAGCCAAGGGGGAACACAATTCACCGGGGAGCTGTTTTTT	CASSQGGTQFTGELFF
NA	TRBJ2-1	TRBV2	NA	TGTGCCAGCTGGGCGGCAGATTGGAAAAATGAGCAGTTCTTC	CASWAADWKNEQFF
few	TRBJ1-5	TRBV7-9	TRBD1	TGTGCCAGCAGCTTGCAGGGGGATCAGCCCCAGCATTTT	CASSLQGDQPQHF
NA	TRBJ1-5	TRBV10-3	TRBD1	TGTGCCATCAGCGCCTACGGGACAGTCAATCAGCCCCAGCATTTT	CAISAYGTVNQPQHF
once	TRBJ2-2	TRBV5-4	NA	TGTGCCAGCAGCTCTAGTAACTTACTAGCCGGGGAGCTGTTTTTT	CASSSSNLLAGELFF
NA	TRBJ2-3	TRBV7-3	TRBD1	TGTGCCAGCAGCTTCGGGACAGGGGGGAGACGGACAGATACGCAGTATTTT	CASSFGTGGRRTDTQYF
NA	TRBJ2-7	TRBV29-1	NA	TGCAGCGTTGATTTCAACGGCAGCTACGAGCAGTACTTC	CSVDFNGSYEQYF